Below are 10 T cell receptor beta chains sequenced from a single sample in a study of beta chain features in type 1 diabetes (dated by TCRdb to between 2017 and 2018). Receptors were amplified or captured by the immunoSEQ multiplex PCR assay. The entire isolated RNA was reverse transcribed using the High Capacity cDNA Reverse Transcription Kit, and thus expressed TCRB transcripts were sequenced. The table was pulled from immuneACCESS by TCRdb, which kept in-frame rearrangements only. Such tables lose some clones; where checked, under half of the loss comes from unresolved V genes, and the rest has no known cause. The sample data list 450,000 to 600,000 clones, and approximately 31% of these were observed just once. Roughly 0.066% of the sample is held by the ten biggest clonotypes. The sample comprised naive CD4+ T cells from blood. Sample cell subset or site, as interpreted from the label and publication: true naive CD4+ T cells. The receptors originated from a man younger than 35 in good health.

The gene calls are TRBV7-2 and TRBJ2-7; 10 bases are a match to TRBD1. There are 15 residues in the CDR3. V shed 4 bases, J shed 3 bases, and the junction held 6 bases outside the gene matches. Per the germline V gene, CDR1 is SGHTA and CDR2 is FQGNSA. Written as DNA, the CDR3 is TGTGCCAGCAGCTCCGACAGGGGGCGATTCTACGAGCAGTACTTC. The encoded protein is CASSSDRGRFYEQYF. The entire variable domain, with the rest obtained from reference TRBV7-2 and TRBJ2-7, is as follows: GAGVSQSPSNKVTEKGKDVELRCDPISGHTALYWYRQSLGQGLEFLIYFQGNSAPDKSGLPSDRFSAERTGGSVSTLTIQRTQQEDSAVYLCASSSDRGRFYEQYFGPGTRLTVT.

This clone was counted a few times. The V gene is TRBV23-1, the J gene TRBJ2-2; weak D call: TRBD1 (5 bases). Being an ORF, TRBV23-1 has a function that is uncertain. V was clipped by 7 bases and J by 3 bases, with 27 bases between them. This CDR3 contains 19 residues. The CDR3 loop reads CASNNLGNLGDSDTGELFF. The DNA for the CDR3 is TGCGCCAGCAACAATCTTGGGAATCTCGGTGACAGCGACACCGGGGAGCTGTTTTTT.

This chain joins TRBV7-2 and TRBJ2-6; perhaps D is TRBD1 or TRBD2 (6 bases each). V lost 5 bases to trimming and J lost 0 bases, with 14 bases between them. CDR1 is SGHTA, CDR2 FQGNSA, per germline. This CDR3 is 17 amino acids long. The CDR3 coding sequence is TGTGCCAGCAGCCCCAGGGGAGGAGGCTCTGGGGCCAACGTCCTGACTTTC. Its translation is CASSPRGGGSGANVLTF.

In its sample, this clone was seen a few times. The V call is TRBV20-1, the J call TRBJ1-2, with no clear D. The CDR3 sequence is 9 residues long. The germline CDR1 and CDR2 sequences are DFQATT and SNEGSKA (reference sequence). The V end was cut by 3 bases, the J end by 8 bases, with 4 bases between. The CDR3 nucleotides are TGCAGTGCTAGTACCGGCTACACCTTC. Its translation is CSASTGYTF.

The CDR3 DNA is TGTGCCTGGAGCCGGACTAGCGGGAGTTTTAGTTACGAGCAGTACTTC. Its translation: CAWSRTSGSFSYEQYF. The V and J genes are TRBV30 and TRBJ2-7, with TRBD2 matching over 13 bases. V lost 3 bases and J lost 4; bases outside the gene matches: 9. CDR1 and CDR2 from the germline V gene are GTSNPN and SVGIG (reference sequence). The CDR3 runs 16 residues. Using reference TRBV30 and TRBJ2-7 for the parts outside the CDR3, the full variable domain is SQTIHQWPATLVQPVGSPLSLECTVEGTSNPNLYWYRQAAGRGLQLLFYSVGIGQISSEVPQNLSASRPQDRQFILSSKKLLLSDSGFYLCAWSRTSGSFSYEQYFGPGTRLTVT.

This chain uses TRBV4-1 with TRBJ2-3; 7 positions match TRBD2. Germline CDR1 is MGHRA and CDR2 is YSYEKL. Trimming cost V 3 bases and J 5 bases; bases outside gene matches: 2. The CDR3 has 13 residues. The CDR3 is CASSHPGGDTQYF. The CDR3 bases are TGCGCCAGCAGCCATCCGGGAGGAGATACGCAGTATTTT.

The chain employs TRBV6-5 and TRBJ2-1; tentatively, D is TRBD1 (6 bases). The CDR3 sequence is 13 residues long. V gave up 2 bases and J gave up 9 bases, with 11 bases separating them. Germline-derived CDR1 and CDR2 are MNHEY and SVGAGI. The CDR3 coding sequence is TGTGCCAGCAGTTACCAGGGGCTGGGTGAGCAGTTCTTC. Translated, it gives CASSYQGLGEQFF.

The table lists this clone with a few counts. The chain employs TRBV4-2 and TRBJ2-3; D not certain. Germline CDR1 LGHNA, CDR2 YNFKEQ. Trimming removed 2 bases at V and 5 bases at J, with 2 bases between. The CDR3 runs 11 residues. The CDR3 DNA follows: TGTGCCAGCAGCCAACTAGATACGCAGTATTTT. It specifies CASSQLDTQYF.

The chain combines TRBV7-2 with TRBJ1-2; TRBD1 aligns across 9 bases. CDR1 is SGHTA, CDR2 FQGNSA, per germline. The CDR3 loop spans 17 amino acids. After removal of 2 bases from V and 8 bases from J, the junction contained 15 bases not matched to a gene. This chain's CDR3 is CASSLPGQGFTLKGYTF. The DNA of the CDR3 is TGTGCCAGCAGCTTACCGGGACAGGGATTTACTCTCAAGGGCTACACCTTC.

This chain uses TRBV2 with TRBJ2-3; maybe TRBD2 (6 bases). CDR1 is SNHLY, CDR2 FYNNEI, per germline. The CDR3 has 14 residues. V lost 2 bases and J 6 bases, leaving 12 bases between the germline ends. CDR3 sequence reads: CASSENRGSDTQYF. In nucleotides, the CDR3 is TGTGCCAGCAGTGAAAACCGGGGGAGTGATACGCAGTATTTT.